This T cell receptor (beta chain) was profiled in a study of CD8 T cells in Susac syndrome. cDNA came from around 0.5 to 1 ug RNA primed by random hexamers. Amplification of TCR beta CDR3 across 54 Vbeta and 13 Jbeta was performed with immunoSEQ multiplex PCR. TCRdb recomputed calls from the immunoSEQ multiplex PCR reads with MiXCR, one row per CDR3 protein. The sample yields roughly 89,000 distinct CDR3 sequences, around 96% seen once. After removal of 4 bases from V and 2 bases from J, the junction contained 2 bases not matched to a gene. The CDR3 totals 13 residues. The germline V gene encodes CDR1 SQVTM and CDR2 ANQGSEA. The authors carried out high-throughput sequencing of TCR beta. They applied it to CD8+ and CD4+ T cells obtained from blood.

The chain has TRBV29-1 and TRBJ1-5, with TRBD1 matching 7 bases. This TCR came from a human donor with Susac syndrome. The sequencing input was CD8+ T cells from PBMCs. CDR3 in DNA: TGCAGCGTTGCTACAGGGGGCAATCAGCCCCAGCATTTT. It translates to CSVATGGNQPQHF.